This record covers a single T cell receptor (beta chain). The data were taken from a study of blood T cell repertoires in COVID-19. Overall study: From the United States, Italy and Spain came samples of acute and convalescent COVID-19. T cells, B-cell-depleted T cells, or PBMCs provided the cDNA or gDNA that served as material.

Authors' methods: The authors estimated nucleated cell counts from reference gene primer amplification. Generated by immunoSEQ multiplex PCR, the TCRdb table keeps only in-frame clones and is missing some. That table supplies the V and J calls and clone size; D and trimming were determined from the DNA. Among some 200,000 clones listed, approximately 78% were seen once. Trimming took off 5 bases at V and 5 bases at J, with 10 bases between the two ends. CDR3 length: 12 residues. Germline V lookup: CDR1 SEHNR, CDR2 FQNEAQ (reference sequence). The source of this sequence is a woman of 80 years or more with acute or convalescent COVID-19. V is TRBV7-9 and J is TRBJ2-7; D perhaps matches TRBD1 (5 bases). Sequencing was carried out using peripheral blood. The CDR3 nucleotides are TGTGCCAGCAGCCAAGGGGTTAACGAGCAGTACTTC. It encodes CASSQGVNEQYF.